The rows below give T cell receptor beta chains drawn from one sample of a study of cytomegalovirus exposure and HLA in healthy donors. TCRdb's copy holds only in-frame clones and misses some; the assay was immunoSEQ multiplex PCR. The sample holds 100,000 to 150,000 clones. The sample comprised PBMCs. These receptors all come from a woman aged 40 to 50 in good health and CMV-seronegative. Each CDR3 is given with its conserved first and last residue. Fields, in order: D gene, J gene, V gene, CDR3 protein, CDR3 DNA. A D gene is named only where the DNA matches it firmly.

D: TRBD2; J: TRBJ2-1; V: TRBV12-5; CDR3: CASGPPGTSGYNEQFF; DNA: TGTGCTAGTGGTCCACCGGGGACTAGCGGGTACAATGAGCAGTTCTTC
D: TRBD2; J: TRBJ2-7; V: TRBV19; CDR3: CASSSPWTSGTYEQYF; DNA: TGTGCCAGTAGTTCCCCCTGGACTAGCGGGACCTACGAGCAGTACTTC
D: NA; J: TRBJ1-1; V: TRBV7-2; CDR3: CASSARGTVNTEAFF; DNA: TGTGCCAGCAGCGCGAGGGGGACGGTGAACACTGAAGCTTTCTTT
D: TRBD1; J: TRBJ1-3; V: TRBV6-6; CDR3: CASSFDRASGNTIYF; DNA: TGTGCCAGCAGTTTTGACAGGGCCTCTGGAAACACCATATATTTT
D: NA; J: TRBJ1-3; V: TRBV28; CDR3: CASSGRDGWSNTIYF; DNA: TGTGCCAGCAGTGGGAGGGACGGCTGGTCAAACACCATATATTTT
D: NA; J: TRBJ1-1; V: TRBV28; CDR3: CASKLQGEAFF; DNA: TGTGCCAGCAAATTACAGGGTGAAGCTTTCTTT
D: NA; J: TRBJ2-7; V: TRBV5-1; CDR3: CASSGGLQVSYEQYF; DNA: TGCGCCAGCAGCGGGGGGTTGCAAGTCTCCTACGAGCAGTACTTC
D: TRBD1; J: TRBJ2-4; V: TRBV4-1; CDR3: CASSGGQGAGAKNIQYF; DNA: TGCGCCAGCAGCGGGGGACAGGGGGCCGGAGCCAAAAACATTCAGTACTTC
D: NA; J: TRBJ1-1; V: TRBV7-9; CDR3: CASSPALGSTEAFF; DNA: TGTGCCAGCAGCCCCGCACTCGGGAGCACTGAAGCTTTCTTT
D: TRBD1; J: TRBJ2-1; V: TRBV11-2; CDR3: CASSRDRDNEQFF; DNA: TGTGCCAGCAGCCGGGACAGGGACAATGAGCAGTTCTTC
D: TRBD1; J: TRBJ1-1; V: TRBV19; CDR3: CASSLSGGTEAFF; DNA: TGTGCCAGTAGTCTTTCAGGGGGCACTGAAGCTTTCTTT
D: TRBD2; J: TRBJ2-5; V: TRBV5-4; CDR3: CASSRGLVQTQYF; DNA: TGTGCCAGCAGCCGGGGACTAGTACAGACCCAGTACTTC
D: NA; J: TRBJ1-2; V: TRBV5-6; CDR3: CASSLLRENYGYTF; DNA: TGTGCCAGCAGCTTGCTGAGGGAGAACTATGGCTACACCTTC
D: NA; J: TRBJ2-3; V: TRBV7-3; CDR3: CASSLGATDTQYF; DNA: TGTGCCAGCAGCTTAGGGGCTACAGATACGCAGTATTTT
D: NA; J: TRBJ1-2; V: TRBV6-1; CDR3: CASSETGQGYTF; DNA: TGTGCCAGCAGTGAAACAGGGCAAGGCTACACCTTC
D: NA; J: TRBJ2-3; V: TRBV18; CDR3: CASSHRGGRDTQYF; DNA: TGTGCCAGCTCCCACAGGGGGGGACGAGATACGCAGTATTTT
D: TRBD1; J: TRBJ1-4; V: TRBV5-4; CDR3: CASSTGTGGRNEKLFF; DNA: TGTGCCAGCAGTACCGGGACAGGGGGCCGTAATGAAAAACTGTTTTTT
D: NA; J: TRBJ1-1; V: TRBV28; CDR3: CASSTEGGAWGAFF; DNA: TGTGCCAGCAGCACGGAGGGGGGGGCATGGGGAGCTTTCTTT
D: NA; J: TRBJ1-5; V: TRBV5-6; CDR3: CASSARERGYSNQPQHF; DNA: TGTGCCAGCAGCGCCCGCGAGCGAGGGTATAGCAATCAGCCCCAGCATTTT
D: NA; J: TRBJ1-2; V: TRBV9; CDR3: CASRTGYGYTF; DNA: TGTGCCAGCCGTACAGGCTATGGCTACACCTTC
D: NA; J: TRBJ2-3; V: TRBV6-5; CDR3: CASGQGRDTQYF; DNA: TGTGCCAGCGGCCAAGGGAGGGATACGCAGTATTTT
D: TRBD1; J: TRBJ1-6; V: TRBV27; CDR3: CASSLLGTGGASYNSPLHF; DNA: TGTGCCAGCAGTCTTCTCGGGACAGGGGGCGCCTCCTATAATTCACCCCTCCACTTT
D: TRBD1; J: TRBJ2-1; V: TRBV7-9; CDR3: CASTRTGHSYNEQFF; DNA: TGTGCCAGCACCCGGACAGGACACTCCTACAATGAGCAGTTCTTC
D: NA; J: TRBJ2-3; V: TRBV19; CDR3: CASSRLGGFADTQYF; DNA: TGTGCCAGTAGTAGGCTTGGGGGCTTTGCAGATACGCAGTATTTT
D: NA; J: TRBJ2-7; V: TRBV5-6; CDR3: CASSRQRTTSYEQYF; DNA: TGTGCCAGCAGTAGACAGCGGACTACTTCCTACGAGCAGTACTTC
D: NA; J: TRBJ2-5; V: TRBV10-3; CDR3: CAISEAGSEETQYF; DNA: TGTGCCATCAGTGAGGCCGGGTCCGAAGAGACCCAGTACTTC
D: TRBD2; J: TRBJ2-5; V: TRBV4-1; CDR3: CASSHDPSGDQETQYF; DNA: TGCGCCAGCAGCCACGATCCTAGCGGAGACCAAGAGACCCAGTACTTC
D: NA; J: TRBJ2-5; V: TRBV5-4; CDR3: CASSLAVDSQETQYF; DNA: TGTGCCAGCAGCTTGGCCGTGGACAGCCAAGAGACCCAGTACTTC
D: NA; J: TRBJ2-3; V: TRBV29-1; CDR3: CSARGPLAEITDTQYF; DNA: TGCAGCGCTAGGGGGCCACTAGCGGAGATCACAGATACGCAGTATTTT
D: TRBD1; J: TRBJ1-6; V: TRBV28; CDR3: CASRGQGYSPLHF; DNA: TGTGCCAGCCGAGGACAGGGATATTCACCCCTCCACTTT
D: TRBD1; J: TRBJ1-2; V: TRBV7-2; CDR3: CASSPGTGGNYGYTF; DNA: TGTGCCAGCAGCCCAGGGACAGGGGGCAACTATGGCTACACCTTC
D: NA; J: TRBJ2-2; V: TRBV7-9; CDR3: CASSEGTLTGELFF; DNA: TGTGCCAGCAGCGAGGGGACTCTCACCGGGGAGCTGTTTTTT
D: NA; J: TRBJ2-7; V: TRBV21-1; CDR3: CHLGGDHEQYF; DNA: TGCCACTTGGGGGGGGACCACGAGCAGTACTTC
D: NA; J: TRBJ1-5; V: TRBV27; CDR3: CASSRDSVNQPQHF; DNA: TGTGCCAGCAGCCGTGACAGTGTCAATCAGCCCCAGCATTTT
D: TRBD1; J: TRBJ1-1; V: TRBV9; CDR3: CASSVGTGPEAFF; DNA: TGTGCCAGCAGCGTTGGGACAGGTCCAGAAGCTTTCTTT
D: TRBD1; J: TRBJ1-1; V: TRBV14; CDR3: CASSQRQGPEAFF; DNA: TGTGCCAGCAGCCAAAGACAGGGCCCTGAAGCTTTCTTT
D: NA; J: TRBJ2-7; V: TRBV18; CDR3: CASSTTSSTAYEQYF; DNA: TGTGCCAGCTCAACGACATCTTCTACCGCCTACGAGCAGTACTTC
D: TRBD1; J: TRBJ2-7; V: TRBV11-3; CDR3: CASSLGGDRAYEQYF; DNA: TGTGCCAGCAGCTTAGGAGGGGACAGGGCCTACGAGCAGTACTTC
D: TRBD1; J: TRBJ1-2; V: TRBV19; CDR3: CASSIVQQGGYGYTF; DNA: TGTGCCAGTAGTATCGTTCAACAGGGGGGCTATGGCTACACCTTC
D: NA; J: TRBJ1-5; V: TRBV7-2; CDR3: CASSFYRETQPQHF; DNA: TGTGCCAGCAGCTTTTACAGGGAAACTCAGCCCCAGCATTTT
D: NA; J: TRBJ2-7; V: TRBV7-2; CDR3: CASSLVAYEQYF; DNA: TGTGCCAGCAGCTTAGTCGCCTACGAGCAGTACTTC